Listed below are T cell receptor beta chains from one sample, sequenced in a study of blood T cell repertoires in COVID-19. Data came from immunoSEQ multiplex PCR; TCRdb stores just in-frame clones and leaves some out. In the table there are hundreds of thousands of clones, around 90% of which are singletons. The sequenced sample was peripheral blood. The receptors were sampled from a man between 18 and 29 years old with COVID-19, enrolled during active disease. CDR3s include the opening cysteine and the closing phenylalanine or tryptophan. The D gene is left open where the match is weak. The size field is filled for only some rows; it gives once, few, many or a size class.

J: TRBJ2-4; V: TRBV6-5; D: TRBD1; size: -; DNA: TGTGCCAGCAGGGCGGGACAGGGGAAAAACATTCAGTACTTC; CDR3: CASRAGQGKNIQYF
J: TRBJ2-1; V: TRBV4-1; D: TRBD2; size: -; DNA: TGCGCCAGCAGCGTCCCCCCCCGCGGGAGGCAGTTCTTC; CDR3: CASSVPPRGRQFF
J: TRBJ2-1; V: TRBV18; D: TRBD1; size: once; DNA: TGTGCCAGCTCACTGGACAGGGGGCAATACAATGAGCAGTTCTTC; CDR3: CASSLDRGQYNEQFF
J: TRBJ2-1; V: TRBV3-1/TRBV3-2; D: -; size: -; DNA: TGTGCCAGCAGCCTGGCCATAAACTACAATGAGCAGTTCTTC; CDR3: CASSLAINYNEQFF
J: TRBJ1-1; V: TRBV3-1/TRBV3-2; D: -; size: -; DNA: TGTGCCAGCAGCCAAGATGGAGGTTCGAACACTGAAGCTTTCTTT; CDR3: CASSQDGGSNTEAFF
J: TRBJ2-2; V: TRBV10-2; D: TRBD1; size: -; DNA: TGCGCCAGCCTCCAGGACAGGGATACCGGGGAGCTGTTTTTT; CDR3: CASLQDRDTGELFF
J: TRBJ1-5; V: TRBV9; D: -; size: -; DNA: TGTGCCAGCAGCCACGACATGGGCAATCAGCCCCAGCATTTT; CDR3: CASSHDMGNQPQHF
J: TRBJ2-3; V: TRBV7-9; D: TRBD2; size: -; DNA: TGTGCCAGCAGCATCGGACTAGCGGGGGGGAGCACAGATACGCAGTATTTT; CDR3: CASSIGLAGGSTDTQYF
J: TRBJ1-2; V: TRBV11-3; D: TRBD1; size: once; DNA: TGTGCCAGCAGCAGACAGGGACAGGGAAACTATGGCTACACCTTC; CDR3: CASSRQGQGNYGYTF
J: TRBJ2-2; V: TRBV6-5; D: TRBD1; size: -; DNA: TGTGCCGCAGCAGGACAGGGCGTAGGCGGGGAGCTGTTTTTT; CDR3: CAAAGQGVGGELFF
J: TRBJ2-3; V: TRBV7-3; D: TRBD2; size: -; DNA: TGTGCCAGCAGCCCCTTCCGGGGGGCAGATACGCAGTATTTT; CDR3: CASSPFRGADTQYF
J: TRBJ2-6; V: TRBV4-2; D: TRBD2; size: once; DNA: TGTGCCAGCAGCCCGCGGGGGTCTGGGGCCAACGTCCTGACTTTC; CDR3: CASSPRGSGANVLTF
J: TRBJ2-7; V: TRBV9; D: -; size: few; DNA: TGTGCCAGCAGCGTAGGACTTGAATCCACCTACGAGCAGTACTTC; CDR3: CASSVGLESTYEQYF
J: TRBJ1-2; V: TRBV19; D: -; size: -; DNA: TGTGCCAGTAGTAAAACACAGGGTTCTGGCTACACCTTC; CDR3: CASSKTQGSGYTF
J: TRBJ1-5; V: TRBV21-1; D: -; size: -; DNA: TGTGCCAGCAGCATGGGTGGGGAGGCGGGCTGTCAGCCCCAGCATTTT; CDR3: CASSMGGEAGCQPQHF
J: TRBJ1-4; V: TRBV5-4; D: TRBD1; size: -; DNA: TGTGCCAGCAGCGTCTCCGGGACAGGGAATGAAAAACTGTTTTTT; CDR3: CASSVSGTGNEKLFF
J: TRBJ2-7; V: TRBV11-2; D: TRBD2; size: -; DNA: TGTGCCAGCAGCTTAGAACTAGCGGGAGTCTACGAGCAGTACTTC; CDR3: CASSLELAGVYEQYF
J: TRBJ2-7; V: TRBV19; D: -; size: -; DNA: TGTGCCAGTAGTATAGGTTCGGGTTTCAACGAGCAGTACTTC; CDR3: CASSIGSGFNEQYF
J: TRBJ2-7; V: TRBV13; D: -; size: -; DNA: TGTGCCAGCAGCCCAGGTGAAGGCGAGCAGTACTTC; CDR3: CASSPGEGEQYF
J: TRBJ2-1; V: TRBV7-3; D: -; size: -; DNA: TGTGCCAGCAGCTTAGCGGGCTCCTACAATGAGCAGTTCTTC; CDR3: CASSLAGSYNEQFF
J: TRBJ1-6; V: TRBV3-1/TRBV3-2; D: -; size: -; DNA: TGTGCCAGCAGCTTAAAGGACAGAAGTCGCTATAATTCACCCCTCCACTTT; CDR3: CASSLKDRSRYNSPLHF
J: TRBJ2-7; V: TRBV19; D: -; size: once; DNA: TGTGCCAGTAGTATTGCACTATTTGAGTACGAGCAGTACTTC; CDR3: CASSIALFEYEQYF
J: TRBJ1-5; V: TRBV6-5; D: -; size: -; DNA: TGTGCCAGCAGTACACAAGGAGTTGAGCAGCATTTT; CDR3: CASSTQGVEQHF
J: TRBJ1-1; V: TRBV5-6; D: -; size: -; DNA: TGTGCCAGCAGCTTTTTTTCCCCCACGGGGGAAGCTTTCTTT; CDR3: CASSFFSPTGEAFF
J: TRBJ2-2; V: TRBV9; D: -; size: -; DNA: TGTGCCAGCAGCGCCCTCGGGGGATTAGCGGACTCCGGGGAGCTGTTTTTT; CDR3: CASSALGGLADSGELFF
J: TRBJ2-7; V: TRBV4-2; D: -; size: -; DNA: TGTGCCAGCAGCCAAGGAAGGCAGGATTCCTACGAGCAGTACTTC; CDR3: CASSQGRQDSYEQYF
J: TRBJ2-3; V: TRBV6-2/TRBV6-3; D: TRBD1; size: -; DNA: TGTGCCAGCAGTTACGGGACAGCCAGCACAGATACGCAGTATTTT; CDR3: CASSYGTASTDTQYF
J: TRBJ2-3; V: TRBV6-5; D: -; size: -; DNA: TGTGCCAGCAGTTTTAGTCTAGCAGCAGCAGATACGCAGTATTTT; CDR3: CASSFSLAAADTQYF
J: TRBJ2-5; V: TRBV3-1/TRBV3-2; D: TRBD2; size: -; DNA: TGTGCCAGCAGTTACGGACTAGCGGGGGTTGAGACCCAGTACTTC; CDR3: CASSYGLAGVETQYF